A single sample gave rise to the 22 T cell receptor beta chains below, sequenced in a study of quantifying T cell responses using KT2 cells. Across the study: cDNA was made from DNase-treated RNA using alpha and beta constant primers.

An oligo carrying a UMI was ligated to the cDNA 3' end. An equimolar mix of RC1.1 and RC1.2 primed the beta chain across TRBC1 and TRBC2. TCRdb used MiXCR to reprocess the UMI-ligation and nested PCR reads, holding one entry per CDR3 protein. The sample consists of 40,000 to 50,000 distinct CDR3 sequences, approximately 15% of them appearing once. Sequenced: PBMCs spiked with cells of the T cell clone KT2. The source is a human donor.

The chain links TRBV6-2 or TRBV6-3 to TRBJ2-7; 11 bases are shared with TRBD1. The CDR3 is made up of 15 amino acids. Losses at the gene ends were 6 bases for V and 2 bases for J; bases not matched to a gene: 6. Germline V gives CDR1 MNHEY, CDR2 SVGEGT. CDR3 DNA sequence: TGTGCCAGCAGCCAAGGGACAGGGGGGACCTACGAGCAGTACTTC. Translation gives CASSQGTGGTYEQYF.

The chain combines TRBV7-8 with TRBJ1-6, with D hard to call. Trimming removed 4 bases at V and 7 bases at J, with 14 bases between. Germline CDR1 is SGHVS and CDR2 is FQNEAQ. This CDR3 comprises 15 residues. The CDR3 spells CASSYRDQKNSPLHF. DNA of the CDR3: TGTGCCAGCAGCTACCGCGACCAGAAAAATTCACCCCTCCACTTT.

The gene calls are TRBV12-3 or TRBV12-4 and TRBJ1-3; D gene uncertain. The CDR3 runs 17 residues. V was clipped by 6 bases and J by 0 bases, with 18 bases between them. CDR3 coding DNA: TGTGCCAGCAGCCAATACGGGTCTCCGGGCTCTGGAAACACCATATATTTT. Amino acid sequence: CASSQYGSPGSGNTIYF.

V gene TRBV12-3 or TRBV12-4 combines with J gene TRBJ1-5, with 7 nucleotides matching TRBD1. This CDR3 comprises 13 residues. V shed 7 bases, J shed 7 bases, and the junction held 7 bases outside the gene matches. DNA of the CDR3: TGTGCCAGCACCGGTACAGGGGTACAGCCCCAGCATTTT. This translates into CASTGTGVQPQHF.

The genes are TRBV20-1 and TRBJ1-5; 8 bases fit TRBD1. Trimming took 4 bases from V and 3 from J; bases not matched to a gene: 8. This CDR3 has 15 residues. Germline V lookup: CDR1 DFQATT, CDR2 SNEGSKA (reference sequence). CDR3 region: CSAMGPDRANQPQHF. For the CDR3, the DNA is TGCAGTGCTATGGGCCCGGACAGGGCCAATCAGCCCCAGCATTTT.

This clonotype was seen more than once but under ten times. The genes are TRBV4-2 and TRBJ1-1, with a weak D call TRBD1 (6 bases). This CDR3 has 16 residues. The V end was cut by 1 base, the J end by 5 bases, with 17 bases between. CDR1 is LGHNA, CDR2 YNFKEQ, per germline. CDR3 sequence: CASSQVYTGFKTEAFF. The CDR3 DNA reads TGTGCCAGCAGCCAAGTTTATACAGGGTTCAAGACTGAAGCTTTCTTT.

This clonotype showed up just a few times. The chain recombines TRBV20-1 with TRBJ2-1; the match to TRBD2 covers 13 bases. Unmatched junction bases numbered 3, after V lost 6 bases and J lost 4 bases. The CDR3 consists of 14 residues. The V gene's germline CDR1 is DFQATT and CDR2 SNEGSKA (reference sequence). The CDR3, as DNA: TGCAGTGCCATGACTAGCGGGGGGTACAATGAGCAGTTCTTC. Translated: CSAMTSGGYNEQFF.

This clonotype was seen ten or more times. This rearrangement joins TRBV18 to TRBJ1-5; TRBD1 matches 10 bases. V shed 6 bases, J shed 5 bases, and the junction held 10 bases outside the gene matches. Germline V gene sequence: CDR1 KGHSH, CDR2 LQKENI. The CDR3 loop spans 16 amino acids. CDR3 bases: TGTGCCAGCTCCCCAGACAGGGGGCGGACAGATCAGCCCCAGCATTTT. It specifies CASSPDRGRTDQPQHF.

This clonotype occurred a few times. The chain uses TRBV7-2 and TRBJ2-1, with 10 positions matching TRBD2. The CDR3 sequence is 14 residues long. The V and J ends lost 4 bases and 12 bases, in that order; junction bases with no gene match: 9. Per germline, CDR1 SGHTA and CDR2 FQGNSA. The CDR3 DNA reads TGTGCCAGCAGCTCCCTAGCGGGGGCCCCCGGGCAGTTCTTC. As protein: CASSSLAGAPGQFF.

This clonotype showed up just a few times. The chain has TRBV4-2 and TRBJ2-7; D call uncertain. Trimming removed 0 bases at V and 0 bases at J, with 12 bases between. From germline, CDR1 is LGHNA and CDR2 YNFKEQ. CDR3 length: 16 residues. The CDR3: CASSQETGPSSYEQYF. The CDR3 DNA follows: TGTGCCAGCAGCCAAGAGACGGGTCCAAGCTCCTACGAGCAGTACTTC.

The table lists this clonotype with a few counts. This chain uses TRBV5-1 with TRBJ2-2, with 11 bases that match TRBD2. Germline CDR1 is SGHRS and CDR2 is YFSETQ. The CDR3 loop spans 16 amino acids. Trimming cost V 7 bases and J 5 bases; bases outside gene matches: 10. CDR3 in amino acids: CASGRLAGGLTGELFF. In DNA, the CDR3 is TGCGCCAGCGGACGTCTAGCGGGAGGCCTTACCGGGGAGCTGTTTTTT.

This clonotype was recorded a few times. The chain employs TRBV20-1 and TRBJ2-6; no reliable D call. CDR3 length equals 14 residues. V gave up 3 bases and J gave up 0 bases, with 6 bases separating them. Germline CDR1 and CDR2: DFQATT and SNEGSKA (reference sequence). Here the CDR3 reads CSARTGSGANVLTF. CDR3 DNA: TGCAGTGCTAGGACGGGCTCTGGGGCCAACGTCCTGACTTTC.

The V call is TRBV6-2 or TRBV6-3, the J call TRBJ1-1, with D perhaps TRBD1 (5 bases). Germline V gene data show CDR1 as MNHEY and CDR2 as SVGEGT. There are 15 residues in the CDR3. Trimming pared 5 bases from V and 5 bases from J, leaving 18 bases between. Written as DNA, the CDR3 is TGTGCCAGCAGTCCGCACGATACCGAGGGGACTGAAGCTTTCTTT. It specifies CASSPHDTEGTEAFF.

This clonotype was seen more than once but under ten times. The chain has TRBV12-3 or TRBV12-4 and TRBJ1-1; weak D call: TRBD1 (5 bases). The V end lost 1 base, the J end lost 4 bases, and 10 bases lay between the germline ends. There are 14 residues in the CDR3. For the CDR3, the DNA is TGTGCCAGCAGTTTAGACGGGGGTGGCACTGAAGCTTTCTTT. Its protein product is CASSLDGGGTEAFF.

This clonotype was seen only a few times. V gene TRBV29-1 combines with J gene TRBJ2-3; 10 bases match TRBD1. Trimming took 4 bases from V and 2 from J; bases not matched to a gene: 3. CDR1 is SQVTM, CDR2 ANQGSEA, per germline. The CDR3 sequence is 14 residues long. CDR3 sequence reads: CSVGGQGSTDTQYF. Written as DNA, the CDR3 is TGCAGCGTTGGGGGACAGGGGTCCACAGATACGCAGTATTTT.

This clonotype was counted ten times or more. The rearrangement uses TRBV29-1 and TRBJ2-7; D unclear. V lost 4 bases and J 3 bases, leaving 7 bases between the germline ends. This CDR3 has 11 amino acids. Germline CDR1 and CDR2: SQVTM and ANQGSEA. CDR3: CSVGPVYEQYF. In DNA form, the CDR3 reads TGCAGCGTTGGGCCAGTCTACGAGCAGTACTTC.

This clonotype was picked up a small number of times. V and J are TRBV29-1 and TRBJ2-2; D is perhaps TRBD2 (6 bases). CDR1 SQVTM and CDR2 ANQGSEA come from the germline V gene. This CDR3 spans 14 amino acids. The germline V and J ends were trimmed by 7 bases and 5 bases, with 17 bases remaining between them. In DNA, the CDR3 is TGCAGCGCAGACGACACTGGAGGGACCGGGGAGCTGTTTTTT. This codes for CSADDTGGTGELFF.

This clonotype showed up just a few times. The chain uses TRBV7-2 and TRBJ1-2, with 10 bases that match TRBD1. Unmatched junction bases numbered 9, after V lost 2 bases and J lost 6 bases. Germline values: CDR1 SGHTA, CDR2 FQGNSA. The CDR3 contains 16 residues. CDR3 protein: CASSLNGGTGVHGYTF. DNA for the CDR3: TGTGCCAGCAGCTTAAATGGGGGGACAGGGGTCCATGGCTACACCTTC.

The chain links TRBV5-1 to TRBJ2-7, with TRBD1 matching 8 bases. The V and J ends lost 4 bases and 0 bases, in that order; junction bases with no gene match: 3. The CDR3 consists of 14 residues. Germline loops: CDR1 SGHRS, CDR2 YFSETQ. CDR3 nucleotides: TGCGCCAGCAGCGCAGACAGGGGCTCCTACGAGCAGTACTTC. It specifies CASSADRGSYEQYF.

The chain carries TRBV7-9 and TRBJ2-5, with D maybe TRBD1 (6 bases). Trimming took 6 bases from V and 1 from J, leaving 21 bases between them. The CDR3 extends over 17 amino acids. Germline V gives CDR1 SEHNR, CDR2 FQNEAQ (reference sequence). This CDR3 reads CASSSTERGIFQETQYF. CDR3 coding DNA: TGTGCCAGCAGTTCAACGGAGAGGGGGATCTTCCAAGAGACCCAGTACTTC.

The J gene is TRBJ2-3, the V gene TRBV29-1; D is perhaps TRBD2 (5 bases). Germline values: CDR1 SQVTM, CDR2 ANQGSEA. Trimming shortened V by 8 bases and J by 2 bases, and 14 bases separated the two germline ends. The CDR3 totals 13 residues. CDR3 DNA: TGCAGCCTTTGGAGCGGAACCACAGATACGCAGTATTTT. Translated: CSLWSGTTDTQYF.

This clonotype was seen a few times. This rearrangement joins TRBV6-5 to TRBJ1-5; D not certain. Trimming shortened V by 6 bases and J by 0 bases, and 9 bases separated the two germline ends. This CDR3 is 14 amino acids long. The germline V gene encodes CDR1 MNHEY and CDR2 SVGAGI. CDR3 coding DNA: TGTGCCAGCAGGGAGTCTTATAGCAATCAGCCCCAGCATTTT. Amino acids: CASRESYSNQPQHF.